The next 8 T cell receptor beta chains were all read from a single sample in a study of cytomegalovirus exposure and HLA in healthy donors. The repertoire was sequenced with immunoSEQ multiplex PCR; TCRdb's copy has only in-frame clones and lacks some. The sample has about 160,000 clones, about 96% seen once. The source material was PBMCs. Receptors originate from a woman aged 18 to 35 in good health and CMV-seronegative.

The count of this clone is one. The rearrangement links TRBV2 to TRBJ2-2, with 7 bases matching TRBD1. From germline, CDR1 is SNHLY and CDR2 FYNNEI. V shed 8 bases, J shed 2 bases, and the junction held 5 bases outside the gene matches. The CDR3 totals 14 residues. The CDR3 DNA reads as TGTGCCAGCTCGGGACAGACCAACACCGGGGAGCTGTTTTTT. Translation gives CASSGQTNTGELFF.

This sequence joins TRBV7-2 and TRBJ2-2; D not resolved. V lost 4 bases and J 7 bases, leaving 13 bases between the germline ends. Germline-derived CDR1 and CDR2 are SGHTA and FQGNSA. The CDR3 runs 14 residues. The CDR3 coding sequence is TGTGCCAGCAGCTACAGCTCCCAAGGCGGGGAGCTGTTTTTT. Translation gives CASSYSSQGGELFF. The full variable domain, rest sourced from reference TRBV7-2 and TRBJ2-2, is GAGVSQSPSNKVTEKGKDVELRCDPISGHTALYWYRQSLGQGLEFLIYFQGNSAPDKSGLPSDRFSAERTGGSVSTLTIQRTQQEDSAVYLCASSYSSQGGELFFGEGSRLTVL.

The chain is built from TRBV19 and TRBJ2-1, with D possibly being TRBD1 (6 bases). V shed 1 base and J shed 11 bases, with 21 bases lying between them. Germline-derived CDR1 and CDR2 are LNHDA and SQIVND (reference sequence). The CDR3 length is 16 residues. CDR3 sequence reads: CASSIGFGEWGHKQFF. CDR3 in DNA: TGTGCCAGTAGTATAGGCTTTGGGGAATGGGGACACAAGCAGTTCTTC.

A few counts support this clone. Other nucleotide sequences in the sample specify the same CDR3. The CDR3 reads CASSYEGGSEQFF. The CDR3 bases are TGTGCCAGCAGTTACGAGGGCGGGAGTGAGCAGTTCTTC. The chain is built from TRBV6-5 and TRBJ2-1; 7 nucleotides match TRBD2. V gave up 2 bases and J gave up 9 bases; unmatched junction bases: 4. The CDR3 runs 13 residues. Germline assignment: CDR1 MNHEY and CDR2 SVGAGI.

J is TRBJ2-3 and V is TRBV6-5; D gene unclear. CDR3 size: 13 residues. V was trimmed by 0 bases and J by 4 bases, leaving 5 bases between them. Germline V gives CDR1 MNHEY, CDR2 SVGAGI. CDR3 region: CASSYSGSDTQYF. The CDR3 DNA reads as TGTGCCAGCAGTTACTCTGGCTCAGATACGCAGTATTTT.

V and J are TRBV19 and TRBJ1-6, with D possibly matching TRBD1 (6 bases). The CDR3 spans 14 residues. Germline loops: CDR1 LNHDA, CDR2 SQIVND (reference sequence). V shed 5 bases and J shed 8 bases, with 13 bases lying between them. The CDR3 coding sequence is TGTGCCAGTAGTTCGACAGGAGTTGATTCACCCCTCCACTTT. Encoded protein: CASSSTGVDSPLHF.

The V and J genes are TRBV5-1 and TRBJ1-2; tentatively, D is TRBD1 (5 bases). The CDR3 length is 15 residues. Trimming stripped 5 bases from V and 7 bases from J, with 21 bases between. Germline assignment: CDR1 SGHRS and CDR2 YFSETQ. The CDR3 region has the DNA TGCGCCAGCAGTCCTCTAATGCGGGGGAACGCTGGCTACACCTTC. Its protein is CASSPLMRGNAGYTF.

The chain links TRBV7-9 to TRBJ2-5, with 12 bases matching TRBD2. Losses at the gene ends were 0 bases for V and 3 bases for J; bases not matched to a gene: 11. Per germline, CDR1 SEHNR and CDR2 FQNEAQ (reference sequence). The CDR3 runs to 19 residues. This CDR3 is CASSLAPGLAGSPEETQYF. The CDR3 DNA reads TGTGCCAGCAGCTTAGCGCCCGGACTAGCGGGATCCCCAGAAGAGACCCAGTACTTC. The whole variable domain, remainder taken from reference TRBV7-9 and TRBJ2-5, is DTGVSQNPRHKITKRGQNVTFRCDPISEHNRLYWYRQTLGQGPEFLTYFQNEAQLEKSRLLSDRFSAERPKGSFSTLEIQRTEQGDSAMYLCASSLAPGLAGSPEETQYFGPGTRLLVL.